This T cell receptor beta chain was captured in a study of Graves' ophthalmopathy and Graves' hyperthyroidism. Amplification of the TCR beta CDR3 regions used RNA transcripts (as template). An opening RT-PCR round employed HTBI primers and preceded a second-round multiplex PCR. MiXCR, run by TCRdb on the multiplex PCR reads, gives a single entry per CDR3 protein. The sample holds approximately 700,000 distinct CDR3 sequences, roughly 41% seen once. Having ophthalmopathy, the donors showed moderate-to-severe activity, CAS ≥3 and NOSPECS ≥4, with disease lasting under 3 months. There are a few counts of this clonotype. Its antigen is still unknown. Study-wide findings and caveats: With roughly 88% sensitivity and roughly 77% specificity, a 13-signature model separated ophthalmopathy from stable hyperthyroidism. The authors also found most expanded thyroid clonotypes above 0.001 frequency in blood. The model flagged ophthalmopathy progression at approximately 70% sensitivity and roughly 72% specificity.

The V and J ends lost 5 bases and 7 bases, in that order; junction bases with no gene match: 15. The CDR3 contains 18 residues. Germline-derived CDR1 and CDR2 are SGHAT and FQNNGV. Sequencing was carried out using peripheral blood. V gene TRBV11-2 combines with J gene TRBJ1-5; TRBD1 aligns across 12 bases. This receptor was taken from an adult man with Graves' ophthalmopathy. The CDR3 region is CASSPINPTGTGGQPQHF. CDR3 sequence (DNA): TGTGCCAGCAGCCCGATCAACCCCACCGGGACAGGGGGCCAGCCCCAGCATTTT.